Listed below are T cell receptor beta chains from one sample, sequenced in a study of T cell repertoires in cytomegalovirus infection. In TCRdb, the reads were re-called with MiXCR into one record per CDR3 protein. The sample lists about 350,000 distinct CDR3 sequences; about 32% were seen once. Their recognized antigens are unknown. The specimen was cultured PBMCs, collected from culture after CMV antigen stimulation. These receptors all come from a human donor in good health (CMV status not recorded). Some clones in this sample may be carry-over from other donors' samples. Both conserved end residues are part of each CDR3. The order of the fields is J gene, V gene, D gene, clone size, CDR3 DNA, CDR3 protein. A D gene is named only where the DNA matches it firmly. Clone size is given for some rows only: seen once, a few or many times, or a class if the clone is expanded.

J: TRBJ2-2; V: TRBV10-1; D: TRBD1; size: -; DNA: TGCGCCAGCAGTGTGACAGGGGAAACCGGGGAGCTGTTTTTT; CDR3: CASSVTGETGELFF
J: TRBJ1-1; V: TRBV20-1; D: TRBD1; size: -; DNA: TGCAGTGGGACAGGGGGCACTAACACTGAAGCTTTCTTT; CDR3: CSGTGGTNTEAFF
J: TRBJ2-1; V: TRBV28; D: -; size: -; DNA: TGTGCCAGCAGTACTCTCGGGTTAACCTACAATGAGCAGTTCTTC; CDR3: CASSTLGLTYNEQFF
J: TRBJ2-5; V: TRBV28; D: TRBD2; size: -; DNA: TGTGCCAGCAGTTTACCTGGGACTAGCGGTTTGGAGACCCAGTACTTC; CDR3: CASSLPGTSGLETQYF
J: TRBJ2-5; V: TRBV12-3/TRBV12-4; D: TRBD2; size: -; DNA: TGTGCCAGCAGTTTAGCGCTTCGGGGGCTAGCGGGAGGCCAAGAGACCCAGTACTTC; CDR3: CASSLALRGLAGGQETQYF
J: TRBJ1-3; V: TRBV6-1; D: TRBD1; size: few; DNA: TGTGCCAGCAGGCCGGGACAGACCTCCTCTGGAAACACCATATATTTT; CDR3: CASRPGQTSSGNTIYF
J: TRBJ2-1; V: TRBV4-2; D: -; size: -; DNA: TGTGCCAGCAGCAAGCGTGCGGCCGATAACAATGAGCAGTTCTTC; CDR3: CASSKRAADNNEQFF
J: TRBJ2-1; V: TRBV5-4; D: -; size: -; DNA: TGTGCCAGCAGCTTGGGGGGGAGAGGGTCCTACAATGAGCAGTTCTTC; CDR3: CASSLGGRGSYNEQFF
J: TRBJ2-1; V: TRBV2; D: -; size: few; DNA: TGTGCCAGCAGGCCTCCGGCTTACAATGAGCAGTTCTTC; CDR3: CASRPPAYNEQFF
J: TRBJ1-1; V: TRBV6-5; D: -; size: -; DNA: TGTGCCAGCAGTTACTCTGGTGACAGTGAAGCTTTCTTT; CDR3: CASSYSGDSEAFF
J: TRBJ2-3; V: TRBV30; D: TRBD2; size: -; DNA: TGTGCCTCCGGGACTAGCGGGAGTTCAGGGACAGATACGCAGTATTTT; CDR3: CASGTSGSSGTDTQYF
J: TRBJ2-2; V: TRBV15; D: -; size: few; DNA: TGTGCCACCAGCCACATTGATAACACCGGGGAGCTGTTTTTT; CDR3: CATSHIDNTGELFF
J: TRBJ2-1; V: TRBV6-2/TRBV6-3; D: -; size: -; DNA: TGTGCCAGCAGTTACTCGATGTCCATTGAGCAGTTCTTC; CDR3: CASSYSMSIEQFF
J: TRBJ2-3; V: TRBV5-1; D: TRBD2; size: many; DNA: TGCGCCAGCAGCTTGGTGGCGGGAGCTAGAGATACGCAGTATTTT; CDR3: CASSLVAGARDTQYF
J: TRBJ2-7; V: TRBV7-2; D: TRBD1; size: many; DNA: TGTGCCAGCAGCCCGGGGGACAGGGGCTACGAGCAGTACTTC; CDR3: CASSPGDRGYEQYF
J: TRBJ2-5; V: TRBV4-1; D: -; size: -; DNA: TGCGCCAGCAGCCAAGATTGGACTACTCAAGAGACCCAGTACTTC; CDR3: CASSQDWTTQETQYF
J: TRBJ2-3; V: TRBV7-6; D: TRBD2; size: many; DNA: TGTGCCAGCAGCTCCTGGATGCGCGGGAGAAGCACAGATACGCAGTATTTT; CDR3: CASSSWMRGRSTDTQYF
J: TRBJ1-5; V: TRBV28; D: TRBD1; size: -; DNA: TGTGCCAGCAGCGAACAAACAGGGGGCTCCCTAAATCAGCCCCAGCATTTT; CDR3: CASSEQTGGSLNQPQHF
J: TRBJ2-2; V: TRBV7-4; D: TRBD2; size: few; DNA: TGTGCCAGCAGCGATAGCGCTAGCGGAACAGGACTGTTTTTT; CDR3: CASSDSASGTGLFF
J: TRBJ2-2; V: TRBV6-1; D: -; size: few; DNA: TGTGCCAGCAGAGAAGCGAACACCGGGGAGCTGTTTTTT; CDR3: CASREANTGELFF
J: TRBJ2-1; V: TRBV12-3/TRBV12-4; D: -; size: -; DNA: TGTGCCAGCAGTTTATTTAGCGGAGAAATCAATGAGCAGTTCTTC; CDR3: CASSLFSGEINEQFF
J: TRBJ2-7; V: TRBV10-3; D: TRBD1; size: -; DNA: TGTGCCAGCGGACAGGGTTCTGACGAGCAGTACTTC; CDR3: CASGQGSDEQYF
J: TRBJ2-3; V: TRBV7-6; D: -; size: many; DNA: TGTGCCAGCAGCTTAAGTCAATTCACAGATACGCAGTATTTT; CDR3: CASSLSQFTDTQYF
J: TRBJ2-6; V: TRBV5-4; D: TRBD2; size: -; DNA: TGTGCCAGCAGCCCGGGGGGACCTCTGGGAGCCAACGTCCTGACTTTC; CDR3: CASSPGGPLGANVLTF
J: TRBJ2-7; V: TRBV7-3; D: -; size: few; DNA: TGTGCCAGCAGCTTAACTTCCGGGGGAACCTACGAGCAGTACTTC; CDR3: CASSLTSGGTYEQYF
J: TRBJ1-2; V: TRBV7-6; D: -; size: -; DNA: TGTGCCAGCAGCCCTTTGACCGTACCTAACTATGGCTACACCTTC; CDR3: CASSPLTVPNYGYTF